A single TCR beta chain is shown here with its context. This record comes from a study of blood T cell repertoires in COVID-19. Assay used: immunoSEQ multiplex PCR; TCRdb lists only in-frame clones, some missing. This sample carries hundreds of thousands of clones, approximately 85% of them seen once, and the ten largest clones take approximately 7.5%. Specimen: peripheral blood. The TCR originated in a human donor in a cohort sampled during active COVID-19.

CDR3 sequence: CASSRTDSYEQYF. The CDR3 coding sequence is TGTGCCAGCTCACGGACAGACTCCTACGAGCAGTACTTC. The chain combines TRBV18 with TRBJ2-7; possible D gene TRBD1, 6 bases. V lost 4 bases and J lost 0, with 7 bases in between. CDR3 length: 13 amino acids. Germline V gene sequence: CDR1 KGHSH, CDR2 LQKENI.